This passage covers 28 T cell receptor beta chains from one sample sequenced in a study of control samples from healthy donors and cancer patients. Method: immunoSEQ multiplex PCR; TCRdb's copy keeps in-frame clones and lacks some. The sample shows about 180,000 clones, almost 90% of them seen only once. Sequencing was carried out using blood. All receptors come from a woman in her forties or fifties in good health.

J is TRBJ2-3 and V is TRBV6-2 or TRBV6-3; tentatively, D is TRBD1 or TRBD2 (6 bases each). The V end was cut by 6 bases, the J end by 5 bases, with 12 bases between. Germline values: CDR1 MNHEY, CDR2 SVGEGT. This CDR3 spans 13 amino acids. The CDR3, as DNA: TGTGCCAGCAGCCTGGGGGGCCTAGATACGCAGTATTTT. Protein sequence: CASSLGGLDTQYF.

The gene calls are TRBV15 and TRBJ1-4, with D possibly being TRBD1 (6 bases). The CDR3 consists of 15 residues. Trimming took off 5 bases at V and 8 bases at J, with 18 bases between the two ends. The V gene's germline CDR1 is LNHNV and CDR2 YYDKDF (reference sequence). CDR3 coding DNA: TGTGCCACCAGCCTTCGTAGGGGGTCGGGAGAAAAACTGTTTTTT. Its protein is CATSLRRGSGEKLFF.

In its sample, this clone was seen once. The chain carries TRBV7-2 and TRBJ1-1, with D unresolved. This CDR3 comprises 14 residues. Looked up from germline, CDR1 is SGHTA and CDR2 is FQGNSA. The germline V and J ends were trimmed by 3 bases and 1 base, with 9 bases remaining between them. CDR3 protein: CASSFYYQNTEAFF. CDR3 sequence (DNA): TGTGCCAGCAGCTTTTATTACCAGAACACTGAAGCTTTCTTT.

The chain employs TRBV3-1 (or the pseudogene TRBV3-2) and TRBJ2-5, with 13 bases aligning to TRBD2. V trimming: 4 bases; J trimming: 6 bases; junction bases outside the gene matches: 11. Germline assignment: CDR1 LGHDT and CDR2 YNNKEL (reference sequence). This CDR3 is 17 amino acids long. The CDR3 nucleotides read TGTGCCAGCAGCCCCATAATAACTAGCGGGGGGGCGAAGACCCAGTACTTC. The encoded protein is CASSPIITSGGAKTQYF.

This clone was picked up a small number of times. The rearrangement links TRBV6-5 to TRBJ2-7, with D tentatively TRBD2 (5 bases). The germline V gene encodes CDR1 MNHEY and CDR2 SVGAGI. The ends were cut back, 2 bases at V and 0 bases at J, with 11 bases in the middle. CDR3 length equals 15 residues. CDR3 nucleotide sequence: TGTGCCAGCAGTTACGGGGAGCCATACTCCTACGAGCAGTACTTC. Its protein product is CASSYGEPYSYEQYF.

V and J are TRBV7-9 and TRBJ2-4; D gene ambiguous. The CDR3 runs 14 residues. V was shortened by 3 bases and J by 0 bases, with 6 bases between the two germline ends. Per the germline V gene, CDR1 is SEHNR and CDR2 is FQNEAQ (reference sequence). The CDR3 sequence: CASSLPLAKNIQYF. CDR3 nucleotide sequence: TGTGCCAGCAGCTTGCCCCTAGCCAAAAACATTCAGTACTTC.

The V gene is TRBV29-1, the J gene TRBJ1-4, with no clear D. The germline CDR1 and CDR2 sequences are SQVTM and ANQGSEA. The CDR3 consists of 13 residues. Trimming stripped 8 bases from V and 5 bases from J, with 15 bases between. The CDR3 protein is CSISRVSNEKLFF. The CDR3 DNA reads TGCAGCATTAGTAGGGTTTCAAATGAAAAACTGTTTTTT.

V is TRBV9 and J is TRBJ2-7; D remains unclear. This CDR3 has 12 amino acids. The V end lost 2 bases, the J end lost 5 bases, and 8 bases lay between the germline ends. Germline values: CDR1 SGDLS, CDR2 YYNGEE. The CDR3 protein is CASSVTPDEQYF. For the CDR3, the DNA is TGTGCCAGCAGCGTCACCCCTGACGAGCAGTACTTC.

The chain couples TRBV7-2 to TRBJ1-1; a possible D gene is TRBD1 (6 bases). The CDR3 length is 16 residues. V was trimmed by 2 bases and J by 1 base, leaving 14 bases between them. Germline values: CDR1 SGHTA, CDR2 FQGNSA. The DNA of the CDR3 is TGTGCCAGCAGCTTACCACCGCAGGGGAGGAACACTGAAGCTTTCTTT. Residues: CASSLPPQGRNTEAFF.

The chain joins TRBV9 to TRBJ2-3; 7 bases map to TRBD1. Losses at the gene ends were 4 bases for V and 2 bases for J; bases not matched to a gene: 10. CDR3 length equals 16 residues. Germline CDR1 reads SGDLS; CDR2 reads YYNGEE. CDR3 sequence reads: CASSLTTGSYTDTQYF. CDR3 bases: TGTGCCAGCAGCCTCACGACAGGGTCTTACACAGATACGCAGTATTTT.

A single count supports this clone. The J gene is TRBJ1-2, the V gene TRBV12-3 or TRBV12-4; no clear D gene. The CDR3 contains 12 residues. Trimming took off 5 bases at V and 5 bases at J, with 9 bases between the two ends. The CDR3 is CASSPDPYGYTF. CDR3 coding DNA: TGTGCCAGCAGTCCCGACCCATATGGCTACACCTTC.

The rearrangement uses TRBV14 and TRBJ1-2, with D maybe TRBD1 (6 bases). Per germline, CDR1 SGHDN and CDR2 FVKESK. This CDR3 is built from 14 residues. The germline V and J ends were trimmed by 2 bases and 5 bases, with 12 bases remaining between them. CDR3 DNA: TGTGCCAGCAGCCAAAGTCGGGGGACATATGGCTACACCTTC. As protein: CASSQSRGTYGYTF.

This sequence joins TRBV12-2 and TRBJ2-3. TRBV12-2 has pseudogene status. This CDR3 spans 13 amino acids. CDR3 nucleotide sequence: TGTGCAAGTCGCTTCCGTCGGGCGGATACGCAGTATTTT. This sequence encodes CASRFRRADTQYF.

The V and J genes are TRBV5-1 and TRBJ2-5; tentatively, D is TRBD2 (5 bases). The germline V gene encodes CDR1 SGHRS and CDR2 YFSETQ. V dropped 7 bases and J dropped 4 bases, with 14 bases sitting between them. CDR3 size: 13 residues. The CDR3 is CASSAGRGETQYF. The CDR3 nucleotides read TGCGCCAGCTCCGCGGGCAGAGGAGAGACCCAGTACTTC.

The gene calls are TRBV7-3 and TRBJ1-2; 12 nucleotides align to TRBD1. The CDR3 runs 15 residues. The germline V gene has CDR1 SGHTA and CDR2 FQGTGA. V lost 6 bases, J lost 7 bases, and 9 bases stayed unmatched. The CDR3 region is CASSEPGQGAGGYTF. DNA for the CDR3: TGTGCCAGCAGTGAACCGGGACAGGGGGCTGGTGGCTACACCTTC.

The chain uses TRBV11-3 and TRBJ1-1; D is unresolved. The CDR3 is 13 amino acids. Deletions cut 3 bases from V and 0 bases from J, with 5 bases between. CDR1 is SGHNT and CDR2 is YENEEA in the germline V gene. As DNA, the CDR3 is TGTGCCAGCAGCTTTGACGTGAACACTGAAGCTTTCTTT. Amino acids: CASSFDVNTEAFF.

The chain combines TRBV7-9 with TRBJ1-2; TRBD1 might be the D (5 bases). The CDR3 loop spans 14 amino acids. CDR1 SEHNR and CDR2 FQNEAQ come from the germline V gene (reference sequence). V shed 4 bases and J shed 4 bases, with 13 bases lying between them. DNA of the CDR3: TGTGCCAGCAGCTCCTTAGACAGAAGCTATGGCTACACCTTC. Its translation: CASSSLDRSYGYTF.

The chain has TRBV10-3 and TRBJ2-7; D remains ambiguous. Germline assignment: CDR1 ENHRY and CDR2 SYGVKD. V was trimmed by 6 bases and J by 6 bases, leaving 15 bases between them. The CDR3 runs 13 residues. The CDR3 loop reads CAISQDPSGEQYF. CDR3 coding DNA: TGTGCCATCAGCCAGGATCCATCAGGCGAGCAGTACTTC.

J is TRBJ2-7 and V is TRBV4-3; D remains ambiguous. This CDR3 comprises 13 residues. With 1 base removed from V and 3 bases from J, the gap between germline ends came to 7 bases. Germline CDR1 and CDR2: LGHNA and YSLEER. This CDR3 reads CASSQAPGYEQYF. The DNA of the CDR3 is TGCGCCAGCAGCCAAGCCCCGGGCTACGAGCAGTACTTC.

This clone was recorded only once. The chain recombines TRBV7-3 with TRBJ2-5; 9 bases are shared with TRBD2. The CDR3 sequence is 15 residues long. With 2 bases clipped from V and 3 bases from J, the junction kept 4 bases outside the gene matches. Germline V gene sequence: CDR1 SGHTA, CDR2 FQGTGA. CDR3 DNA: TGTGCCAGCAGCTTAGCGGGAGGGCAAAAAGAGACCCAGTACTTC. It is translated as CASSLAGGQKETQYF.

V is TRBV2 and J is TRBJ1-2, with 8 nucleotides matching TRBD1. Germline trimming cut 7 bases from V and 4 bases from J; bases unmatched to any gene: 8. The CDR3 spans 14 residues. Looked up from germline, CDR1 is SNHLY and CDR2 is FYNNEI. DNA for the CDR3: TGTGCCAGCAACGACAGACAGGGGACCTATGGCTACACCTTC. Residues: CASNDRQGTYGYTF.

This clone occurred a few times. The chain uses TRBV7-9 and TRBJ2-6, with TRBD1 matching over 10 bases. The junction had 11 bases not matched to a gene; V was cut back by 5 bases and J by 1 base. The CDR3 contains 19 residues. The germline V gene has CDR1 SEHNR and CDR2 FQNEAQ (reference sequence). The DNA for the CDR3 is TGTGCCAGCAGCCAACGTGGGGGACAGGGGTTTTCTGGGGCCAACGTCCTGACTTTC. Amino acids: CASSQRGGQGFSGANVLTF.

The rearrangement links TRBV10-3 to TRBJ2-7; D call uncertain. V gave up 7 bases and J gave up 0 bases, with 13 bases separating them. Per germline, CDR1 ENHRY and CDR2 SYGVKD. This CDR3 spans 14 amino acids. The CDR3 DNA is TGTGCCATCACCCCGGACGTTGACTCCTACGAGCAGTACTTC. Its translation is CAITPDVDSYEQYF.

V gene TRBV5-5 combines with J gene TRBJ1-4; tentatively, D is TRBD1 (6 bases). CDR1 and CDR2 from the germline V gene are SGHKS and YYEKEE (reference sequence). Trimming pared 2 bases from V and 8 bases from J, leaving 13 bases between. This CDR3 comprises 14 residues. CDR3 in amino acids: CASSFRVGGEKLFF. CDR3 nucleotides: TGTGCCAGCAGCTTCCGAGTCGGGGGCGAAAAACTGTTTTTT.

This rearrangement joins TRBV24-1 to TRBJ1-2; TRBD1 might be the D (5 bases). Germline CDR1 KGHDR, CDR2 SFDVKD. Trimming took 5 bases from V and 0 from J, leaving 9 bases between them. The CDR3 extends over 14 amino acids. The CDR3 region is CATSGGRANYGYTF. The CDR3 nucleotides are TGTGCCACCAGTGGGGGACGGGCTAACTATGGCTACACCTTC.

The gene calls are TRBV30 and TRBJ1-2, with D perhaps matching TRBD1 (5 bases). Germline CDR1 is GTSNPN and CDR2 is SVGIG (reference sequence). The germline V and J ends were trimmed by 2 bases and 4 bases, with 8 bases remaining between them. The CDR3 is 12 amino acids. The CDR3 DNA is TGTGCCTGGAGTCAGGGCAGCTATGGCTACACCTTC. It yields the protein CAWSQGSYGYTF.

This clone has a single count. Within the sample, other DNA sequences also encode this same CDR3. CDR3 residues: CASSQGGGQPQHF. CDR3 DNA sequence: TGTGCCAGCAGCCAAGGGGGTGGTCAGCCCCAGCATTTT. The chain is built from TRBV3-1 (or the pseudogene TRBV3-2) and TRBJ1-5; D remains unclear. Germline values: CDR1 LGHDT, CDR2 YNNKEL (reference sequence). V lost 1 base to trimming and J lost 6 bases, with 7 bases between them. The CDR3 is 13 amino acids.

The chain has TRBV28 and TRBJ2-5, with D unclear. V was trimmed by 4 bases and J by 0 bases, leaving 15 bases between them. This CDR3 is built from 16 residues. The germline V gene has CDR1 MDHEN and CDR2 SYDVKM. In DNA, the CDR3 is TGTGCCAGCAGTTCACCCCTCACACCGTACCAAGAGACCCAGTACTTC. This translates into CASSSPLTPYQETQYF.